The sequence of this TCR beta chain was determined in a study of CD8+CD57+ T cells in acquired aplastic anemia. Study summary: For CD4+ cells, healthy donors had an average of about 11 million reads.

General observations from the study: The number of CD8+ CDR3 sequences shared by patients and controls was approximately 30. The CD8+ Simpson's diversity of patients and controls was not significantly different.

In this sample, this clonotype turned up a few times. Its antigen is unidentified. Trimming cost V 2 bases and J 4 bases; bases outside gene matches: 5. CDR1 is SGHRS and CDR2 is YFSETQ in the germline V gene. There are 15 residues in the CDR3. Genomic DNA, the template, was used for profiling of the TCR beta VDJ and CDR3. A single record per CDR3 protein comes from TCRdb applying MiXCR to the reads. This sample carries about 170,000 distinct CDR3 sequences, just under 65% of them seen once, and the ten largest clones take roughly 44%. The sequence derives from a human donor in good health. J is TRBJ2-7 and V is TRBV5-1, with 11 bases aligning to TRBD2. Sequences were obtained from sorted CD4+, CD8+, or CD8+CD57+ T cells (not recorded which) from PBMCs. CDR3 coding DNA: TGCGCCAGCAGCTTAGGGGCTAGCGGGAGGTACGAGCAGTACTTC. Translation: CASSLGASGRYEQYF.